This T cell receptor (beta chain) was obtained from a study of cytomegalovirus exposure and HLA in healthy donors. Study-level results: There were over 150 TCR beta chains listed as cytomegalovirus-associated.

Germline-derived CDR1 and CDR2 are SEHNR and FQNEAQ (reference sequence). V was clipped by 11 bases and J by 1 base; unmatched bases: 5. The CDR3 length is 13 residues. The PCR ran on 60 Vbeta and 13 Jbeta primers. Using immunoSEQ multiplex PCR, the repertoire was profiled, and TCRdb retains in-frame clones only, with some absent. This sample carries 150,000 to 200,000 clones, about 81% of them seen once, and the ten largest clones take 6.5%. This clone has a single count. Its specificity is unknown. The source of this sequence is a woman between 45 and 65 years old in good health and CMV-seropositive. The rearrangement links TRBV7-9 to TRBJ2-3; 8 nucleotides line up with TRBD2. Material for sequencing was PBMCs. Here the CDR3 DNA reads TGTGCCGGCTCGGGGGGGGGCACAGATACGCAGTATTTT. This codes for CAGSGGGTDTQYF. The whole variable domain, filled in from reference TRBV7-9 and TRBJ2-3, reads DTGVSQNPRHKITKRGQNVTFRCDPISEHNRLYWYRQTLGQGPEFLTYFQNEAQLEKSRLLSDRFSAERPKGSFSTLEIQRTEQGDSAMYLCAGSGGGTDTQYFGPGTRLTVL.